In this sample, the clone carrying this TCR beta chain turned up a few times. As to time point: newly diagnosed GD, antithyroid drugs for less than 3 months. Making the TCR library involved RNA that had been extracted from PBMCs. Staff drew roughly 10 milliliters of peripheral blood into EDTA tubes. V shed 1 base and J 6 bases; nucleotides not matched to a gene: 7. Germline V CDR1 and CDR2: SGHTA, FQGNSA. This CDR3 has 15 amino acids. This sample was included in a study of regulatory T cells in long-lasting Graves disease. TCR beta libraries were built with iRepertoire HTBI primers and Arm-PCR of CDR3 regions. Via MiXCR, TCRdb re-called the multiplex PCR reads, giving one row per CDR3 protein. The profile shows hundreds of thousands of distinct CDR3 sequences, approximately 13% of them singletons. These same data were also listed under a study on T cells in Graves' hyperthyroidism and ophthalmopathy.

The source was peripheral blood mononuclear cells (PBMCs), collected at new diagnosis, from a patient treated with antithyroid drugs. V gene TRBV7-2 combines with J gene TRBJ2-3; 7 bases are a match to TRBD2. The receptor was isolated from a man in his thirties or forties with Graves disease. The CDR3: CASSLVGHSGDTQYF. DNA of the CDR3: TGTGCCAGCAGCTTAGTCGGACATAGCGGGGATACGCAGTATTTT.